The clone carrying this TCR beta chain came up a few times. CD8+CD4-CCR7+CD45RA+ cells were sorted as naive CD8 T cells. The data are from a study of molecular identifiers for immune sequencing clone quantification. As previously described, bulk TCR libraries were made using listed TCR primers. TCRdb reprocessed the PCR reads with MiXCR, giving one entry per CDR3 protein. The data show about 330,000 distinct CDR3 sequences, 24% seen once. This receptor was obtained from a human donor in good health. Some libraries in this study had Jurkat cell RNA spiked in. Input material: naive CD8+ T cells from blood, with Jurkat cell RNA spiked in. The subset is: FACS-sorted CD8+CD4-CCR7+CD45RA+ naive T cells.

CDR3: CASSPIAGGKTDTQYF. CDR3 nucleotide sequence: TGTGCCAGCAGCCCGATAGCGGGGGGCAAGACAGATACGCAGTATTTT. This chain joins TRBV7-9 and TRBJ2-3; 10 nucleotides match TRBD2. This CDR3 is built from 16 residues. Looked up from germline, CDR1 is SEHNR and CDR2 is FQNEAQ (reference sequence). With V trimmed by 5 bases and J by 3 bases, 8 bases remained unmatched.